The 24 T cell receptor beta chains presented below share a single source sample, sequenced in a study of blood T cell repertoires in COVID-19. Sequencing was performed with immunoSEQ multiplex PCR; in TCRdb, only in-frame clones are kept and a portion is missing. Here the sample spans about 140,000 clones, 80% being singletons. Sequenced input: peripheral blood. These TCRs come from a woman aged 45 to 65 with acute or convalescent COVID-19.

The count of this clone is one. The chain joins TRBV5-1 to TRBJ1-6; D possibly corresponds to TRBD1 (6 bases). V lost 2 bases and J lost 10, with 13 bases in between. CDR3 length: 14 residues. The germline V gene has CDR1 SGHRS and CDR2 YFSETQ. The CDR3: CASSLGGIGSPLHF. The CDR3 DNA reads as TGCGCCAGCAGCTTAGGGGGTATAGGCTCACCCCTCCACTTT. The entire variable domain, with the rest obtained from reference TRBV5-1 and TRBJ1-6, is as follows: KAGVTQTPRYLIKTRGQQVTLSCSPISGHRSVSWYQQTPGQGLQFLFEYFSETQRNKGNFPGRFSGRQFSNSRSEMNVSTLELGDSALYLCASSLGGIGSPLHFGNGTRLTVT.

V usage is TRBV7-9 and J usage is TRBJ1-4; 7 nucleotides line up with TRBD1. The junction had 3 bases not matched to a gene; V was cut back by 3 bases and J by 5 bases. The germline V gene encodes CDR1 SEHNR and CDR2 FQNEAQ (reference sequence). The CDR3 sequence is 14 residues long. CDR3 protein: CASSLGTVNEKLFF. CDR3 in DNA: TGTGCCAGCAGCTTGGGGACAGTAAATGAAAAACTGTTTTTT.

The rearrangement links TRBV9 to TRBJ2-6; 7 bases map to TRBD2. The V and J ends lost 0 bases and 4 bases, in that order; junction bases with no gene match: 4. The CDR3 length is 16 residues. Per the germline V gene, CDR1 is SGDLS and CDR2 is YYNGEE. CDR3 bases: TGTGCCAGCAGCGTAGTGGGAGGGACGGGGGCCAACGTCCTGACTTTC. This gives the protein CASSVVGGTGANVLTF.

The rearrangement joins TRBV12-5 to TRBJ1-5, with TRBD1 matching 11 bases. Germline V CDR1 and CDR2: LGHNT, FRNRAP. CDR3 length equals 19 residues. With V trimmed by 2 bases and J by 0 bases, 9 bases remained unmatched. The CDR3 bases are TGTGCTAGTGGTTTGTTCCTCGGACAGGGGGCGAATAGCAATCAGCCCCAGCATTTT. Amino acids: CASGLFLGQGANSNQPQHF. Supplemented by reference TRBV12-5 and TRBJ1-5, the full variable domain reads DARVTQTPRHKVTEMGQEVTMRCQPILGHNTVFWYRQTMMQGLELLAYFRNRAPLDDSGMPKDRFSAEMPDATLATLKIQPSEPRDSAVYFCASGLFLGQGANSNQPQHFGDGTRLSIL.

This clone occurred a few times. The rearrangement links TRBV6-6 to TRBJ1-1; D gene ambiguous. The CDR3 extends over 14 amino acids. The V end lost 4 bases, the J end lost 2 bases, and 11 bases lay between the germline ends. Germline CDR1 MNHNY, CDR2 SVGAGI (reference sequence). In DNA form, the CDR3 reads TGTGCCAGCAGTTCACGGAGCTCCAACACTGAAGCTTTCTTT. Translating it yields CASSSRSSNTEAFF.

The rearrangement uses TRBV7-8 and TRBJ1-1, with D hard to call. The CDR3 covers 13 residues. Trimming removed 5 bases from V and 2 bases from J, with 9 bases in between. Germline V CDR1 and CDR2: SGHVS, FQNEAQ. CDR3 DNA: TGTGCCAGCAGCCCCGGACTTAACACTGAAGCTTTCTTT. Its protein is CASSPGLNTEAFF. The whole variable domain, filled in from reference TRBV7-8 and TRBJ1-1, reads GAGVSQSPRYKVAKRGQDVALRCDPISGHVSLFWYQQALGQGPEFLTYFQNEAQLDKSGLPSDRFFAERPEGSVSTLKIQRTQQEDSAVYLCASSPGLNTEAFFGQGTRLTVV.

The chain links TRBV7-2 to TRBJ1-5, with D perhaps matching TRBD1 (5 bases). The CDR3 totals 15 residues. V lost 5 bases to trimming and J lost 9 bases, with 20 bases between them. Germline loops: CDR1 SGHTA, CDR2 FQGNSA. CDR3 protein: CASSLGGDPHGPQHF. CDR3 DNA: TGTGCCAGCAGCCTGGGAGGGGACCCTCATGGGCCCCAGCATTTT.

The chain carries TRBV7-8 and TRBJ2-7, with D possibly TRBD1 on 6 matching bases. The CDR3 runs 14 residues. Trimming pared 5 bases from V and 3 bases from J, leaving 14 bases between. Germline values: CDR1 SGHVS, CDR2 FQNEAQ. The CDR3 is CASSTTGQLYEQYF. CDR3 nucleotide sequence: TGTGCCAGCAGCACCACGGGACAACTCTACGAGCAGTACTTC.

The chain links TRBV7-2 to TRBJ1-1; D is possibly TRBD1 (6 bases). Germline CDR1 and CDR2: SGHTA and FQGNSA. This CDR3 has 15 amino acids. V was pared by 2 bases and J by 4 bases, with 14 bases between. The CDR3 here is CASSLIGGIGTEAFF. In DNA form, the CDR3 reads TGTGCCAGCAGCTTAATAGGGGGAATCGGCACTGAAGCTTTCTTT.

The V and J genes are TRBV7-9 and TRBJ1-1; 8 nucleotides align to TRBD1. Germline CDR1 reads SEHNR; CDR2 reads FQNEAQ (reference sequence). CDR3 size: 14 residues. The V gene end was trimmed by 3 bases and the J gene end by 4 bases; junction bases not matched to a gene: 4. The chain's CDR3 is CASSFSTGGTEAFF. The CDR3 DNA reads TGTGCCAGCAGCTTTTCCACAGGGGGCACTGAAGCTTTCTTT.

In DNA form, the CDR3 reads TGTGCCAGCTCACCTCCGCGGGGGCCCTACGAGCAGTACTTC. Protein sequence: CASSPPRGPYEQYF. The J gene is TRBJ2-7, the V gene TRBV18; TRBD2 might be the D (7 bases). The ends were cut back, 3 bases at V and 2 bases at J, with 11 bases in the middle. The V gene's germline CDR1 is KGHSH and CDR2 LQKENI. This CDR3 spans 14 amino acids.

V is TRBV19 and J is TRBJ2-1, with TRBD2 matching 7 bases. This CDR3 comprises 15 residues. The J segment lost 4 bases and the V segment lost 3 bases, leaving 6 bases of the junction unmatched. Germline V gene sequence: CDR1 LNHDA, CDR2 SQIVND (reference sequence). CDR3 DNA sequence: TGTGCCAGTAGTATTCGAGCGGGGCAGTACAATGAGCAGTTCTTC. Protein: CASSIRAGQYNEQFF.

This clone came up a few times. The J gene is TRBJ2-3, the V gene TRBV4-2, with 15 bases matching TRBD2. CDR3 length equals 20 residues. Germline V gene sequence: CDR1 LGHNA, CDR2 YNFKEQ. With V trimmed by 4 bases and J by 5 bases, 16 bases remained unmatched. In DNA, the CDR3 is TGTGCCAGCAGCCCCCTGGGACTAGCGGGGGGTGTTAGTTTCGGAGATACGCAGTATTTT. It codes for CASSPLGLAGGVSFGDTQYF.

The chain joins TRBV5-8 to TRBJ1-5; 7 nucleotides match TRBD1. The CDR3 is made up of 14 amino acids. V gave up 0 bases and J gave up 9 bases; unmatched junction bases: 6. Germline V gives CDR1 SGHTS, CDR2 YDEGEE. The CDR3 region is CASSLGTGLRPQHF. CDR3 bases: TGTGCCAGCAGCTTGGGGACAGGTCTACGGCCCCAGCATTTT.

This chain uses TRBV5-1 with TRBJ1-2; maybe TRBD1 (6 bases). V lost 6 bases to trimming and J lost 2 bases, with 14 bases between them. This CDR3 region has 14 residues. From germline, CDR1 is SGHRS and CDR2 YFSETQ. The DNA for the CDR3 is TGCGCCAGCAAGGTCGTTACAGGGAACTATGGCTACACCTTC. This translates into CASKVVTGNYGYTF. The entire variable domain, with the rest obtained from reference TRBV5-1 and TRBJ1-2, is as follows: KAGVTQTPRYLIKTRGQQVTLSCSPISGHRSVSWYQQTPGQGLQFLFEYFSETQRNKGNFPGRFSGRQFSNSRSEMNVSTLELGDSALYLCASKVVTGNYGYTFGSGTRLTVV.

This clone was seen only once. The chain recombines TRBV18 with TRBJ1-4, with 7 positions matching TRBD1. CDR3 size: 16 residues. The germline CDR1 and CDR2 sequences are KGHSH and LQKENI. Unmatched junction bases numbered 10, after V lost 6 bases and J lost 3 bases. CDR3 nucleotides: TGTGCCAGCTCCCTCCAGGGGGGATGGTCTAATGAAAAACTGTTTTTT. Translated: CASSLQGGWSNEKLFF.

The J gene is TRBJ2-3, the V gene TRBV7-2; TRBD2 agrees at 10 bases. The CDR3 loop spans 15 amino acids. Trimming took 5 bases from V and 0 from J; bases not matched to a gene: 2. Germline values: CDR1 SGHTA, CDR2 FQGNSA. The CDR3 protein is CASSEAGGSTDTQYF. The DNA for the CDR3 is TGTGCCAGCAGCGAAGCGGGGGGGAGCACAGATACGCAGTATTTT.

The chain has TRBV7-6 and TRBJ2-6; TRBD1 is a possible D gene (5 bases). Germline CDR1 is SGHVS and CDR2 is FNYEAQ. The CDR3 runs 17 residues. Deletions cut 1 base from V and 1 base from J, with 11 bases between. The CDR3 nucleotides are TGTGCCAGCAGCTTAGAGGCAGGGTCATCTGGGGCCAACGTCCTGACTTTC. Translating gives CASSLEAGSSGANVLTF.

The chain uses TRBV7-9 and TRBJ2-3, with 7 bases that match TRBD2. Germline assignment: CDR1 SEHNR and CDR2 FQNEAQ (reference sequence). The CDR3 extends over 15 amino acids. With 6 bases clipped from V and 2 bases from J, the junction kept 8 bases outside the gene matches. CDR3 in amino acids: CASSPASGPTDTQYF. For the CDR3, the DNA is TGTGCCAGCAGTCCCGCTAGCGGCCCCACAGATACGCAGTATTTT.

This clone appeared a single time. The chain employs TRBV7-9 and TRBJ1-6, with TRBD1 as a possible D gene (5 bases). Germline V gene lookup returns CDR1 SEHNR and CDR2 FQNEAQ (reference sequence). The CDR3 covers 13 residues. V was trimmed by 10 bases and J by 7 bases, leaving 14 bases between them. The CDR3, as DNA: TGTGCCATCGTCGGGACTCGCAATTCACCCCTCCACTTT. Its protein is CAIVGTRNSPLHF.

The chain couples TRBV11-2 to TRBJ1-5; D may be TRBD1 (6 bases). Germline assignment: CDR1 SGHAT and CDR2 FQNNGV. Trimming took 5 bases from V and 2 from J, leaving 10 bases between them. The CDR3 runs 14 residues. DNA of the CDR3: TGTGCCAGCAGCCCAACAGGGCGCAATCAGCCCCAGCATTTT. Its translation is CASSPTGRNQPQHF.

This clone was counted a single time. CDR3 in amino acids: CASSVAGGKNYGYTF. The CDR3 bases are TGTGCCAGCAGCGTAGCAGGGGGCAAAAACTATGGCTACACCTTC. The rearrangement uses TRBV9 and TRBJ1-2, with TRBD1 matching 8 bases. The germline V gene has CDR1 SGDLS and CDR2 YYNGEE. The CDR3 loop spans 15 amino acids. V lost 0 bases to trimming and J lost 2 bases; unmatched junction nucleotides: 3.

The CDR3 DNA reads TGTGCCAGCAGCTTAGTTGCGTGGCAGGCAAATGAAAAACTGTTTTTT. This gives the protein CASSLVAWQANEKLFF. The chain is built from TRBV7-2 and TRBJ1-4, with D uncertain. The germline CDR1 and CDR2 sequences are SGHTA and FQGNSA. The CDR3 has 16 amino acids. The ends were cut back, 1 base at V and 5 bases at J, with 14 bases in the middle.

The V call is TRBV7-9, the J call TRBJ2-5; 9 bases map to TRBD1. Trimming took 3 bases from V and 5 from J; bases not matched to a gene: 4. Germline CDR1 is SEHNR and CDR2 is FQNEAQ (reference sequence). The CDR3 spans 14 residues. CDR3 loop: CASSLTGGSETQYF. CDR3 bases: TGTGCCAGCAGCTTGACAGGGGGATCGGAGACCCAGTACTTC. Together with reference TRBV7-9 and TRBJ2-5, the CDR3 gives the full variable domain: DTGVSQNPRHKITKRGQNVTFRCDPISEHNRLYWYRQTLGQGPEFLTYFQNEAQLEKSRLLSDRFSAERPKGSFSTLEIQRTEQGDSAMYLCASSLTGGSETQYFGPGTRLLVL.